The 32 T cell receptor beta chains listed next were all sequenced from one sample in a study of shared clonotypes between healthy human individuals. Naive CD8 populations comprised CD45RO-negative cells positively selected for CCR7, excluding terminally differentiated effector memory CD45RA+ cells. Sequencing used immunoSEQ multiplex PCR; TCRdb keeps in-frame clones, though not all of them. The table includes around 2,000,000 clones, roughly 95% detected once. What was sequenced was naive CD8+ T cells sorted from blood. These receptors all stem from a man aged 18 to 30 in good health.

J is TRBJ1-6 and V is TRBV7-9, with no clear D. Germline V gives CDR1 SEHNR, CDR2 FQNEAQ (reference sequence). V lost 1 base and J 7 bases, leaving 8 bases between the germline ends. The CDR3 spans 14 residues. The DNA of the CDR3 is TGTGCCAGCAGCTTAGACCCCTCAAATTCACCCCTCCACTTT. Encoded protein: CASSLDPSNSPLHF. Complete variable domain (other parts from reference TRBV7-9 and TRBJ1-6): DTGVSQNPRHKITKRGQNVTFRCDPISEHNRLYWYRQTLGQGPEFLTYFQNEAQLEKSRLLSDRFSAERPKGSFSTLEIQRTEQGDSAMYLCASSLDPSNSPLHFGNGTRLTVT.

The chain links TRBV9 to TRBJ1-2; a possible D gene is TRBD1 (5 bases). Germline V gives CDR1 SGDLS, CDR2 YYNGEE. V was shortened by 3 bases and J by 4 bases, with 7 bases between the two germline ends. CDR3 length: 12 residues. The CDR3 region has the DNA TGTGCCAGCAGCGAAGGGACCTATGGCTACACCTTC. The encoded protein is CASSEGTYGYTF.

Concerning this clone: Other nucleotide sequences in the sample specify the same CDR3. The chain employs TRBV30 and TRBJ1-1, with D unresolved. V lost 0 bases to trimming and J lost 6 bases, with 5 bases between them. This CDR3 has 11 residues. Per germline, CDR1 GTSNPN and CDR2 SVGIG (reference sequence). CDR3 coding DNA: TGTGCCTGGAGTGTATTGGCTGAAGCTTTCTTT. This sequence encodes CAWSVLAEAFF.

The CDR3: CASSDSQETQYF. For the CDR3, the DNA is TGTGCCAGCAGCGACAGCCAAGAGACCCAGTACTTC. The chain recombines TRBV7-9 with TRBJ2-5; tentative D call: TRBD1 (5 bases). The CDR3 runs 12 residues. V lost 5 bases and J 1 base, leaving 5 bases between the germline ends. CDR1 and CDR2 from the germline V gene are SEHNR and FQNEAQ (reference sequence).

The chain uses TRBV19 and TRBJ2-1; 8 bases agree with TRBD2. Germline assignment: CDR1 LNHDA and CDR2 SQIVND (reference sequence). Unmatched junction bases numbered 6, after V lost 4 bases and J lost 4 bases. There are 15 residues in the CDR3. For the CDR3, the DNA is TGTGCCAGTAGTAGGGAGACTAGCGATTACAATGAGCAGTTCTTC. The encoded protein is CASSRETSDYNEQFF.

The chain recombines TRBV28 with TRBJ2-5; 10 bases fit TRBD2. The CDR3 length is 17 residues. CDR1 MDHEN and CDR2 SYDVKM come from the germline V gene. The junction had 10 bases not matched to a gene; V was cut back by 2 bases and J by 4 bases. Here the CDR3 DNA reads TGTGCCAGCAGTTTAGTTAGCGGGGGGTTTTATGTAGAGACCCAGTACTTC. The encoded protein is CASSLVSGGFYVETQYF.

This chain connects TRBV6-5 to TRBJ2-5; 13 bases are shared with TRBD2. The better agreement between TRBJ2-7 and the DNA end casts doubt on the J call. CDR3 length: 15 residues. Germline values: CDR1 MNHEY, CDR2 SVGAGI. CDR3 sequence: CASSRTSGSSYEQYF. DNA for the CDR3: TGTGCCAGCAGTCGGACTAGCGGGAGCTCCTACGAGCAGTACTTC.

The genes are TRBV11-3 and TRBJ2-1; 7 bases line up with TRBD1. CDR1 and CDR2 from the germline V gene are SGHNT and YENEEA. V was pared by 5 bases and J by 5 bases, with 3 bases of the junction left unmatched. The CDR3 is made up of 13 amino acids. CDR3 bases: TGTGCCAGCAGCATCGGGACAGACAATGAGCAGTTCTTC. It codes for CASSIGTDNEQFF.

The chain employs TRBV6-1 and TRBJ2-7; possibly TRBD2 for D (5 bases). V was cut by 1 base and J by 3 bases, with 25 bases left in between. Germline V lookup: CDR1 MNHNS, CDR2 SASEGT. The CDR3 runs 19 residues. CDR3 in DNA: TGTGCCAGCAGTGAAGAAGGGAGTGCGGGCAGCCTGGGGTACTACGAGCAGTACTTC. Translation: CASSEEGSAGSLGYYEQYF.

This chain links TRBV7-9 with TRBJ1-1; TRBD1 might be the D (5 bases). This CDR3 has 15 residues. Germline CDR1 is SEHNR and CDR2 is FQNEAQ (reference sequence). V gave up 3 bases and J gave up 0 bases, with 11 bases separating them. This chain's CDR3 is CASSFREGMNTEAFF. CDR3 nucleotide sequence: TGTGCCAGCAGCTTCAGGGAGGGGATGAACACTGAAGCTTTCTTT. Together with reference TRBV7-9 and TRBJ1-1, the CDR3 gives the full variable domain: DTGVSQNPRHKITKRGQNVTFRCDPISEHNRLYWYRQTLGQGPEFLTYFQNEAQLEKSRLLSDRFSAERPKGSFSTLEIQRTEQGDSAMYLCASSFREGMNTEAFFGQGTRLTVV.

The chain couples TRBV11-2 to TRBJ1-3; TRBD1 agrees at 7 bases. The CDR3 runs to 16 residues. Unmatched junction bases numbered 10, after V lost 4 bases and J lost 4 bases. Looked up from germline, CDR1 is SGHAT and CDR2 is FQNNGV. DNA of the CDR3: TGTGCCAGCAGCTCCCAAATTACAGGGGCCGGAAACACCATATATTTT. This translates into CASSSQITGAGNTIYF. The whole variable domain, remainder taken from reference TRBV11-2 and TRBJ1-3, is EAGVAQSPRYKIIEKRQSVAFWCNPISGHATLYWYQQILGQGPKLLIQFQNNGVVDDSQLPKDRFSAERLKGVDSTLKIQPAKLEDSAVYLCASSSQITGAGNTIYFGEGSWLTVV.

V usage is TRBV10-3 and J usage is TRBJ1-1; D ambiguous. The length of the CDR3 is 13 residues. Per germline, CDR1 ENHRY and CDR2 SYGVKD. Trimming took off 10 bases at V and 1 base at J, with 13 bases between the two ends. For the CDR3, the DNA is TGTGCCACCATGGGCGGCGAGAACACTGAAGCTTTCTTT. It translates to CATMGGENTEAFF.

This chain uses TRBV27 with TRBJ2-7; D ambiguous. This CDR3 is built from 15 residues. V lost 0 bases and J 5 bases, leaving 14 bases between the germline ends. Germline assignment: CDR1 MNHEY and CDR2 SMNVEV (reference sequence). CDR3 bases: TGTGCCAGCAGTTTATCCAACCTAGGCCCCCACGAGCAGTACTTC. It codes for CASSLSNLGPHEQYF.

This chain joins TRBV6-5 and TRBJ2-7; D gene unclear. The CDR3 has 13 residues. In germline, CDR1 is MNHEY, CDR2 SVGAGI. V lost 0 bases to trimming and J lost 5 bases, with 8 bases between them. The CDR3 protein is CASSYSGYDEQYF. In DNA form, the CDR3 reads TGTGCCAGCAGTTACTCGGGGTACGACGAGCAGTACTTC.

The rearrangement links TRBV5-1 to TRBJ1-1, with a weak D call TRBD1 (5 bases). The CDR3 has 14 residues. Deletions cut 0 bases from V and 4 bases from J, with 10 bases between. The germline gives CDR1 SGHRS, CDR2 YFSETQ. CDR3 protein: CASSLAQGFTEAFF. CDR3 DNA sequence: TGCGCCAGCAGCTTGGCGCAGGGCTTCACTGAAGCTTTCTTT.

As to this clone: Other nucleotide sequences in the sample specify the same CDR3. This sequence joins TRBV11-2 and TRBJ2-3; either TRBD1 or TRBD2 may supply D (5 bases each). The CDR3 sequence is 15 residues long. Trimming took off 3 bases at V and 0 bases at J, with 10 bases between the two ends. Germline CDR1 is SGHAT and CDR2 is FQNNGV. Here the CDR3 DNA reads TGTGCCAGCAGCTTCGGGGCCGGGAGCACAGATACGCAGTATTTT. Its protein is CASSFGAGSTDTQYF.

Comments on this clone: Other DNA sequences within the sample encode an identical CDR3. This chain connects TRBV7-9 to TRBJ2-7, with 13 bases fitting TRBD2. The CDR3 is 16 amino acids. The V gene end was trimmed by 8 bases and the J gene end by 0 bases; junction bases not matched to a gene: 7. The germline V gene has CDR1 SEHNR and CDR2 FQNEAQ (reference sequence). CDR3: CASSPTSGGSSYEQYF. The CDR3 DNA reads TGTGCCAGCTCTCCGACTAGCGGGGGGAGCTCCTACGAGCAGTACTTC.

The V and J genes are TRBV6-1 and TRBJ2-5, with D tentatively TRBD1 or TRBD2 (5 bases each). The CDR3 is made up of 14 amino acids. From germline, CDR1 is MNHNS and CDR2 SASEGT. Deletions cut 4 bases from V and 3 bases from J, with 12 bases between. Here the CDR3 reads CASSAPGAEETQYF. The CDR3 bases are TGTGCCAGCAGTGCCCCCGGGGCAGAAGAGACCCAGTACTTC.

This sequence joins TRBV30 and TRBJ2-1; D is possibly TRBD2 (6 bases). Per germline, CDR1 GTSNPN and CDR2 SVGIG (reference sequence). Trimming removed 7 bases from V and 9 bases from J, with 10 bases in between. The CDR3 totals 10 residues. This chain's CDR3 is CAYAAGEQFF. CDR3 nucleotide sequence: TGTGCCTACGCAGCGGGTGAGCAGTTCTTC.

The chain is built from TRBV18 and TRBJ2-5; tentative D call: TRBD2 (5 bases). Per germline, CDR1 KGHSH and CDR2 LQKENI. V lost 3 bases, J lost 3 bases, and 17 bases lay in between. CDR3 size: 16 residues. CDR3: CASSPAGVLAEETQYF. As DNA, the CDR3 is TGTGCCAGCTCACCGGCCGGGGTCCTTGCTGAAGAGACCCAGTACTTC.

The chain links TRBV19 to TRBJ2-2, with TRBD1 identical over 7 bases. Germline CDR1 LNHDA, CDR2 SQIVND (reference sequence). V shed 4 bases, J shed 1 base, and the junction held 3 bases outside the gene matches. This CDR3 contains 15 residues. The CDR3 reads CASSKGQWNTGELFF. DNA of the CDR3: TGTGCCAGTAGTAAGGGACAGTGGAACACCGGGGAGCTGTTTTTT.

The chain joins TRBV4-3 to TRBJ2-1; D may correspond to TRBD1 or TRBD2 (5 bases each). V lost 0 bases and J 0 bases, leaving 15 bases between the germline ends. The CDR3 covers 18 residues. CDR1 is LGHNA and CDR2 is YSLEER in the germline V gene. The DNA of the CDR3 is TGCGCCAGCAGCCAAGAAGGTCCTTGGGGGAGCTCCTACAATGAGCAGTTCTTC. Protein: CASSQEGPWGSSYNEQFF.

The V gene is TRBV6-1, the J gene TRBJ2-1, with D uncertain. The CDR3 loop spans 15 amino acids. Trimming took off 2 bases at V and 0 bases at J, with 8 bases between the two ends. Germline V gives CDR1 MNHNS, CDR2 SASEGT. The CDR3: CASSEWGTSYNEQFF. The CDR3 nucleotides are TGTGCCAGCAGTGAATGGGGAACCTCCTACAATGAGCAGTTCTTC.

The V call is TRBV6-1, the J call TRBJ1-6; D unresolved. This CDR3 spans 22 amino acids. V lost 1 base and J lost 0, with 25 bases in between. Germline V gene lookup returns CDR1 MNHNS and CDR2 SASEGT. The CDR3 reads CASSEEGLVVTGLGSYNSPLHF. The DNA of the CDR3 is TGTGCCAGCAGTGAAGAAGGATTGGTGGTGACGGGATTGGGCTCCTATAATTCACCCCTCCACTTT.

A word on this clone: Other DNA sequences within the sample encode an identical CDR3. V gene TRBV10-3 combines with J gene TRBJ2-7; D is unresolved. Germline-derived CDR1 and CDR2 are ENHRY and SYGVKD. V lost 0 bases to trimming and J lost 2 bases, with 5 bases between them. The CDR3 extends over 13 amino acids. This CDR3 reads CAISESSAYEQYF. The CDR3 coding sequence is TGTGCCATCAGTGAGTCTAGTGCCTACGAGCAGTACTTC.

V gene TRBV6-4 combines with J gene TRBJ2-3, with D tentatively TRBD1 (5 bases). Per germline, CDR1 MRHNA and CDR2 SNTAGT. V shed 3 bases and J shed 0 bases, with 10 bases lying between them. CDR3 length equals 15 residues. CDR3 loop: CASSEGVASTDTQYF. The CDR3 DNA follows: TGTGCCAGCAGTGAAGGGGTAGCAAGCACAGATACGCAGTATTTT.

The V call is TRBV27, the J call TRBJ2-7, with 8 bases matching TRBD1. With V trimmed by 4 bases and J by 6 bases, 5 bases remained unmatched. CDR1 is MNHEY and CDR2 is SMNVEV in the germline V gene (reference sequence). The length of the CDR3 is 13 residues. The CDR3 DNA sequence: TGTGCCAGCAGTTACGACAGGGGACGCGAGCAGTACTTC. Its protein product is CASSYDRGREQYF.

The chain joins TRBV15 to TRBJ2-7; the D gene could be TRBD1 or TRBD2 (5 bases each). The CDR3 is 17 amino acids. Trimming pared 4 bases from V and 0 bases from J, leaving 19 bases between. Germline V CDR1 and CDR2: LNHNV, YYDKDF (reference sequence). For the CDR3, the DNA is TGTGCCACCAGCAACCCCTTTGGGGGATATAACTCCTACGAGCAGTACTTC. Translating gives CATSNPFGGYNSYEQYF.

The chain is built from TRBV28 and TRBJ2-2; D is perhaps TRBD1 or TRBD2 (5 bases each). The CDR3 spans 13 residues. Deletions cut 7 bases from V and 4 bases from J, with 10 bases between. Per the germline V gene, CDR1 is MDHEN and CDR2 is SYDVKM. Here the CDR3 reads CASTGTVTGELFF. Here the CDR3 DNA reads TGTGCCAGCACGGGGACGGTCACCGGGGAGCTGTTTTTT.

This clone was seen more than once but under ten times. The chain uses TRBV30 and TRBJ2-1, with D perhaps TRBD1 (5 bases). The CDR3 runs to 12 residues. Germline V CDR1 and CDR2: GTSNPN, SVGIG (reference sequence). V gave up 1 base and J gave up 4 bases, with 5 bases separating them. The CDR3 bases are TGTGCCTGGAGTGGACAGTACAATGAGCAGTTCTTC. Translating it yields CAWSGQYNEQFF.

The rearrangement links TRBV6-1 to TRBJ1-1, with TRBD1 as a possible D gene (6 bases). The CDR3 has 14 residues. The germline V gene has CDR1 MNHNS and CDR2 SASEGT. Trimming took off 6 bases at V and 1 base at J, with 12 bases between the two ends. The DNA of the CDR3 is TGTGCCAGCAGCCCGACAGGTCCGAACACTGAAGCTTTCTTT. Encoded protein: CASSPTGPNTEAFF.

J is TRBJ1-2 and V is TRBV5-6, with D possibly TRBD1 on 5 matching bases. The CDR3 is 19 amino acids. Germline CDR1 and CDR2: SGHDT and YYEEEE. V was shortened by 5 bases and J by 6 bases, with 32 bases between the two germline ends. CDR3 protein: CASSSWGLFNDPQRDGYTF. The DNA of the CDR3 is TGTGCCAGCAGTTCCTGGGGGTTGTTTAATGACCCCCAGAGGGATGGCTACACCTTC.